Described below is a single T cell receptor (beta chain) sequence and its context. Its antigen is still unknown. The data stem from a study of cytomegalovirus exposure and HLA in healthy donors. Study-level background: As released early, the data held some 80 million unique TCRs from HLA-typed donors.

In the PCR, 60 Vbeta and 13 Jbeta primers were used. Repertoires were generated with immunoSEQ multiplex PCR, while TCRdb's copy carries only in-frame clones and drops some. Here the sample spans more than 95,000 clones, 8% to 10% being singletons. Study outcomes and limitations: A cluster of highly shared sequence variants was likely a sequencing artifact.

The clonotype comes from a man aged 30 to 39 in good health and CMV-seronegative. The sample was PBMCs.

The CDR3 sequence: CASSAEQGYEQFF. In nucleotides, the CDR3 is TGTGCCAGCAGCGCTGAACAGGGGTATGAGCAGTTCTTC. This sequence joins TRBV11-3 and TRBJ2-1; TRBD1 matches at 7 bases. Germline V gene lookup returns CDR1 SGHNT and CDR2 YENEEA. This CDR3 is built from 13 residues. V trimming: 5 bases; J trimming: 8 bases; junction bases outside the gene matches: 6.